A single sample is the source of the 10 T cell receptor beta chains below, sequenced in a study of blood T cells in healthy people across ages. The second PCR ran roughly 6 to 12 cycles with a sample-barcoded 5' primer and J-beta primers. TCRdb reprocessed the 5' RACE reads via MiXCR and lists one record per CDR3 protein. The data contain around 1,500,000 distinct CDR3 sequences, over 25% of them singletons. Sequenced material: blood. The receptors were sampled from a woman aged 25-40 years in good health.

This clonotype was seen only a few times. The rearrangement uses TRBV5-1 and TRBJ1-5; D possibly corresponds to TRBD1 (6 bases). The CDR3 loop spans 14 amino acids. V was cut by 0 bases and J by 5 bases, with 9 bases left in between. Germline V gene lookup returns CDR1 SGHRS and CDR2 YFSETQ. CDR3 residues: CASSLGQEDQPQHF. Here the CDR3 DNA reads TGCGCCAGCAGCTTGGGACAGGAGGATCAGCCCCAGCATTTT. The entire variable domain, with the rest obtained from reference TRBV5-1 and TRBJ1-5, is as follows: KAGVTQTPRYLIKTRGQQVTLSCSPISGHRSVSWYQQTPGQGLQFLFEYFSETQRNKGNFPGRFSGRQFSNSRSEMNVSTLELGDSALYLCASSLGQEDQPQHFGDGTRLSIL.

This clonotype was detected only a few times. A junction end diverges from the germline sequence, so it may reflect a read error. The V call is TRBV5-1, the J call TRBJ2-1; weak D call: TRBD2 (6 bases). Looked up from germline, CDR1 is SGHRS and CDR2 is YFSETQ. This CDR3 is built from 16 residues. CDR3 bases: TGCGCCAACAGCTTGGGAGCCAGCGGGCGGGTCAATGAGCAGTTCTTC. Translated: CANSLGASGRVNEQFF.

This clonotype was picked up many times. The chain links TRBV4-3 to TRBJ2-4, with TRBD2 identical over 7 bases. Germline CDR1 reads LGHNA; CDR2 reads YSLEER. There are 13 residues in the CDR3. After removal of 6 bases from V and 10 bases from J, the junction contained 9 bases not matched to a gene. As DNA, the CDR3 is TGCGCCAGCAGTGAGCAGGGAGGGAAAATTCAGTACTTC. It yields the protein CASSEQGGKIQYF.

This clonotype has at least ten counts. The rearrangement links TRBV29-1 to TRBJ2-7, with a possible D match to TRBD1 (6 bases). The CDR3 covers 13 residues. Germline loops: CDR1 SQVTM, CDR2 ANQGSEA. The CDR3 loop is CSTTGQKNYEQYF. In nucleotides, the CDR3 is TGCAGTACTACTGGACAGAAAAACTACGAGCAGTACTTC.

This clonotype was detected a few times. The chain is built from TRBV3-1 and TRBJ1-2; 8 nucleotides agree with TRBD1. Germline V gene lookup returns CDR1 LGHDT and CDR2 YNNKEL (reference sequence). J lost 8 bases, V lost 1 base, and 6 bases had no gene match. The CDR3 runs to 14 residues. CDR3 DNA sequence: TGTGCCAGCAGCCAAGGGGACAGGTCCGGCGGCTACACCTTC. Its protein product is CASSQGDRSGGYTF.

This clonotype was detected ten times or more. The chain combines TRBV7-2 with TRBJ2-1, with 7 positions matching TRBD2. Germline-derived CDR1 and CDR2 are SGHTA and FQGNSA. Germline trimming cut 5 bases from V and 6 bases from J; bases unmatched to any gene: 4. This CDR3 comprises 13 residues. The CDR3: CASSRLAGNEQFF. CDR3 nucleotide sequence: TGTGCCAGCAGCCGACTAGCCGGCAATGAGCAGTTCTTC. The full variable domain, completed using reference TRBV7-2 and TRBJ2-1, is GAGVSQSPSNKVTEKGKDVELRCDPISGHTALYWYRQSLGQGLEFLIYFQGNSAPDKSGLPSDRFSAERTGGSVSTLTIQRTQQEDSAVYLCASSRLAGNEQFFGPGTRLTVL.

This clonotype was observed many times. This sequence joins TRBV10-3 and TRBJ1-4; D call uncertain. V lost 0 bases, J lost 4 bases, and 12 bases lay in between. This CDR3 region has 16 residues. The germline V gene has CDR1 ENHRY and CDR2 SYGVKD. This chain's CDR3 is CAISESLRIINEKLFF. In DNA form, the CDR3 reads TGTGCCATCAGTGAGTCGCTCCGGATTATTAATGAAAAACTGTTTTTT.

In this sample, this clonotype turned up a few times. V usage is TRBV20-1 and J usage is TRBJ2-3; D is possibly TRBD1 (6 bases). The germline V and J ends were trimmed by 5 bases and 0 bases, with 18 bases remaining between them. The germline CDR1 and CDR2 sequences are DFQATT and SNEGSKA (reference sequence). This CDR3 region has 16 residues. CDR3 coding DNA: TGCAGTGCTTTCAACTTTAGGACAGCTAGCACAGATACGCAGTATTTT. It yields the protein CSAFNFRTASTDTQYF.

The V call is TRBV28, the J call TRBJ2-5, with D possibly being TRBD2 (5 bases). V lost 5 bases to trimming and J lost 5 bases, with 21 bases between them. In germline, CDR1 is MDHEN, CDR2 SYDVKM. The CDR3 spans 16 residues. This CDR3 is CASSPGVGSVSETQYF. The CDR3 DNA reads TGTGCCAGCAGTCCCGGAGTGGGGAGTGTATCGGAGACCCAGTACTTC.

The sample holds a few counts of this clonotype. V and J are TRBV12-3 or TRBV12-4 and TRBJ1-4; TRBD1 agrees at 9 bases. V lost 8 bases to trimming and J lost 10 bases; unmatched junction nucleotides: 2. This CDR3 comprises 11 residues. The CDR3, as DNA: TGTGCCAGCGGGACAGGGCGAAAACTGTTTTTT. Amino acids: CASGTGRKLFF.